Shown below are 30 T cell receptor beta chains from a single sample sequenced in a study of T cell clonality in common variable immunodeficiency (dated by TCRdb to between 2014 and 2016). The library was prepared using the immunoSEQ multiplex PCR assay. Entries here come from immuneACCESS through TCRdb and include only in-frame sequences with V and J called. Some clones fail to appear in such tables; in the studies checked, an unresolved V gene covers under half of the shortfall, and the cause of the remainder is unknown. The table shows tens of thousands of clones here, with no singletons. The top ten clonotypes cover about 1.7% of the sample. Sequencing was done on a sample of peripheral blood mononuclear cells. The receptor set was obtained from a person aged 18 to 69 in good health.

This clone came up many times. The CDR3 extends 3 residues past the end of the read, so its final part is completed from the germline J gene. V usage is TRBV28 and J usage is TRBJ1-1; no clear D gene. V was clipped by 2 bases and J by 2 bases, with 15 bases between them. The germline gives CDR1 MDHEN, CDR2 SYDVKM. This CDR3 is 16 amino acids long. CDR3 protein: CASSLTAFGVNTEAFF. CDR3 DNA, as far as it was read: TGTGCCAGCAGTTTAACCGCATTCGGTGTCAACACTGAA.

This clone was counted ten times or more. With the read ending 3 residues before the CDR3 end, the germline J gene is used to fill in that end. The chain recombines TRBV5-1 with TRBJ2-1; TRBD2 matches at 15 bases. Germline values: CDR1 SGHRS, CDR2 YFSETQ. V lost 4 bases, J lost 5 bases, and 7 bases stayed unmatched. The CDR3 is 17 residues long. The CDR3 region is CASSVGLAGGFNNEQFF. CDR3 bases read: TGCGCCAGCAGCGTGGGACTAGCGGGGGGCTTTAACAATGAG.

This clone appeared many times. Read coverage stops 3 residues before the CDR3 terminus; the germline J gene supplies the remainder. The rearrangement uses TRBV19 and TRBJ2-3, with TRBD2 matching over 9 bases. CDR1 is LNHDA, CDR2 SQIVND, per germline (reference sequence). This CDR3 is built from 16 residues. Unmatched junction bases numbered 9, after V lost 5 bases and J lost 3 bases. The CDR3 DNA, read in part, is TGTGCCAGTAGTGCTTTAGCGGGGGCTCCGACAGATACG. Its protein product is CASSALAGAPTDT. The whole CDR3 sequence is CASSALAGAPTDTQYF.

This clone was seen ten or more times. The CDR3 goes on 3 residues after the read ends, and that part is filled in from the germline J gene. The J gene is TRBJ2-7, the V gene TRBV12-3 or TRBV12-4; D gene unclear. Trimming left V 7 bases short and J 0 bases short, with 7 bases between. CDR3 length: 12 amino acids. The CDR3 region is CASKADSYEQYF. The covered CDR3 bases are TGTGCCAGCAAGGCAGACTCCTACGAG.

This clone was seen many times. The read gets to within 3 residues of the CDR3 end, and the germline J gene fills in the rest. The rearrangement uses TRBV2 and TRBJ2-1, with 8 bases identical to TRBD2. Germline V CDR1 and CDR2: SNHLY, FYNNEI. V lost 6 bases to trimming and J lost 7 bases; unmatched junction nucleotides: 11. The CDR3 has 15 amino acids. CDR3 bases read: TGTGCCAGCAGGAGAGCGGGAGATGGTTTGAATGAG. It translates to CASRRAGDGLNE. The full CDR3 is CASRRAGDGLNEQFF.

This clone was observed at least ten times. Sequencing ends 3 residues short of the CDR3 end; the germline J gene provides the rest. This chain uses TRBV19 with TRBJ2-4; 11 bases map to TRBD1. The germline V gene encodes CDR1 LNHDA and CDR2 SQIVND (reference sequence). With 5 bases clipped from V and 1 base from J, the junction kept 4 bases outside the gene matches. The CDR3 loop spans 16 amino acids. Incomplete CDR3 DNA: TGTGCCAGTAGTTTCGGACAGGGGGCGGCCAAAAACATT. Protein: CASSFGQGAAKNI. Given in full, the CDR3 is CASSFGQGAAKNIQYF.

This clone appeared many times. The read stops 3 residues short of the end of the CDR3; the missing end is completed from the germline J gene. V gene TRBV6-1 combines with J gene TRBJ2-1; 8 bases match TRBD2. Germline CDR1 reads MNHNS; CDR2 reads SASEGT. V shed 4 bases and J 8 bases; nucleotides not matched to a gene: 10. This CDR3 is built from 15 residues. The sequenced part of the CDR3 DNA is TGTGCCAGCAGTGTTTTGGCGGGGGGTTGGGATGAG. It codes for CASSVLAGGWDE. The entire CDR3 is CASSVLAGGWDEQFF.

This clone was observed many times. The read terminates 3 residues ahead of where the CDR3 ends, so the germline J gene completes it. The J gene is TRBJ2-7, the V gene TRBV15, with 8 nucleotides matching TRBD2. Germline CDR1 and CDR2: LNHNV and YYDKDF (reference sequence). CDR3 length: 17 amino acids. The V segment lost 0 bases and the J segment 3 bases; nucleotides outside the gene matches: 10. The CDR3 spells CATSRDPRGDLGYEQYF. Incomplete CDR3 DNA: TGTGCCACCAGCAGAGATCCGCGGGGGGACCTTGGCTACGAG.

This clone was counted only a few times. Read coverage stops 3 residues before the CDR3 terminus; the germline J gene supplies the remainder. The chain links TRBV7-8 to TRBJ2-7; 7 nucleotides line up with TRBD2. J lost 3 bases, V lost 4 bases, and 9 bases had no gene match. The CDR3 is 15 amino acids. CDR1 SGHVS and CDR2 FQNEAQ come from the germline V gene. The DNA read from the CDR3 is TGTGCCAGCAGCTCCGACTCTAGCGGAGGCTACGAG. It encodes CASSSDSSGGYE. The full CDR3 is CASSSDSSGGYEQYF.

This clone occurred many times. The CDR3 is cut off 3 residues early in the read; its end comes from the germline J gene. The chain links TRBV12-3 or TRBV12-4 to TRBJ1-2; unclear D gene. V shed 8 bases and J shed 6 bases, with 10 bases lying between them. The CDR3 spans 11 residues. The CDR3 reads CASSYSDGYTF. CDR3 bases read: TGTGCCAGCTCATATTCGGATGGC.

This clone was seen repeatedly, ten times or more. The read falls 3 residues short of the CDR3 end, and the missing part is taken from the germline J gene. The chain is built from TRBV20-1 and TRBJ2-3, with 7 bases lining up with TRBD2. CDR3 size: 16 residues. V was clipped by 3 bases and J by 1 base; unmatched bases: 10. The germline gives CDR1 DFQATT, CDR2 SNEGSKA (reference sequence). CDR3 DNA, as far as it was read: TGCAGTGCTAGTTATCCATCTAGCGGTCGCACAGATACG. Its protein product is CSASYPSSGRTDT. The full CDR3 protein is CSASYPSSGRTDTQYF.

This clone was counted many times. The read ends 3 residues early relative to the CDR3; the germline J gene fills the gap. The chain is built from TRBV5-5 and TRBJ2-3; TRBD1 matches at 7 bases. The germline V gene has CDR1 SGHKS and CDR2 YYEKEE (reference sequence). After removal of 0 bases from V and 4 bases from J, the junction contained 2 bases not matched to a gene. The CDR3 spans 14 residues. CDR3 DNA, as far as it was read: TGTGCCAGCAGCTTGGAGACAGGGTCAGATACG. Translated: CASSLETGSDT. The complete CDR3 reads CASSLETGSDTQYF.

Ten or more counts support this clone. The read terminates 3 residues ahead of where the CDR3 ends, so the germline J gene completes it. The chain carries TRBV2 and TRBJ2-5; 12 nucleotides match TRBD1. Germline V gene data show CDR1 as SNHLY and CDR2 as FYNNEI. CDR3 size: 16 residues. The V and J ends lost 11 bases and 5 bases, in that order; junction bases with no gene match: 15. This CDR3 reads CAAYRDRGRELETQYF. The sequenced CDR3 bases are TGTGCCGCCTACCGGGACAGGGGGCGAGAGTTGGAGACC.

This clone was detected many times. The CDR3 is cut off 3 residues early in the read; its end comes from the germline J gene. The J gene is TRBJ2-7, the V gene TRBV20-1; 16 nucleotides align to TRBD2. The ends lost 1 base at V and 0 bases at J; junction bases unmatched: 9. This CDR3 is built from 19 residues. The germline V gene encodes CDR1 DFQATT and CDR2 SNEGSKA (reference sequence). CDR3 sequence reads: CSARAPRGLAGGSSYEQYF. The CDR3 bases that were read are TGCAGTGCTAGAGCCCCCAGGGGACTAGCGGGGGGGTCCTCCTACGAG.

This clone came up many times. Read coverage stops 3 residues before the CDR3 terminus; the germline J gene supplies the remainder. V gene TRBV20-1 combines with J gene TRBJ2-1; 8 positions agree with TRBD1. CDR1 is DFQATT, CDR2 SNEGSKA, per germline (reference sequence). The J segment lost 8 bases and the V segment lost 6 bases, leaving 6 bases of the junction unmatched. This CDR3 has 12 amino acids. The sequenced CDR3 bases are TGCAGTGCAAGGACAGGGCTGGATGAG. This translates into CSARTGLDE. The CDR3 as a whole reads CSARTGLDEQFF.

In its sample, this clone was seen many times. The CDR3 here is CSARDSKGTGIAEAFF. The sequenced CDR3 bases are TGCAGTGCTAGAGATTCTAAAGGGACAGGGATAGCTGAA. This chain joins TRBV20-1 and TRBJ1-1; 9 bases line up with TRBD1. Read data end 3 residues before the CDR3 end; the end is taken from the germline J gene. The CDR3 loop spans 16 amino acids. Germline V lookup: CDR1 DFQATT, CDR2 SNEGSKA (reference sequence). V lost 0 bases, J lost 6 bases, and 11 bases stayed unmatched.

This clone was seen many times. The read ends 3 residues before the CDR3 terminus; that terminus is restored from the germline J gene. This chain links TRBV5-6 with TRBJ1-5; D may be TRBD1 (6 bases). This CDR3 spans 15 amino acids. Trimming left V 0 bases short and J 5 bases short, with 12 bases between. The germline gives CDR1 SGHDT, CDR2 YYEEEE. This CDR3 reads CASSLGYREHQPQHF. The covered CDR3 bases are TGTGCCAGCAGCTTGGGGTACAGGGAACATCAGCCC.

This clone was counted many times. From the germline J gene comes the end of the CDR3, since the read stops 3 residues before it. V is TRBV29-1 and J is TRBJ1-2, with D maybe TRBD1 (5 bases). CDR3 length: 13 amino acids. In germline, CDR1 is SQVTM, CDR2 ANQGSEA. V lost 3 bases, J lost 2 bases, and 10 bases lay in between. This chain's CDR3 is CSVERGLNYGYTF. The sequenced part of the CDR3 DNA is TGCAGCGTTGAGCGGGGGTTGAACTATGGC.

This clone was seen many times. The read ends 3 residues before the CDR3 terminus; that terminus is restored from the germline J gene. This chain uses TRBV4-1 with TRBJ2-3; D is ambiguous. Trimming left V 3 bases short and J 1 base short, with 8 bases between. Looked up from germline, CDR1 is MGHRA and CDR2 is YSYEKL. The CDR3 runs 14 residues. Here the CDR3 reads CASSHPGGTDTQYF. The DNA read from the CDR3 is TGCGCCAGCAGCCATCCAGGCGGCACAGATACG.

This clone was observed at least ten times. The CDR3 is cut off 3 residues early in the read; its end comes from the germline J gene. The chain combines TRBV5-6 with TRBJ1-5, with 9 bases aligning to TRBD1. V dropped 6 bases and J dropped 5; count of bases not matched to a gene: 6. The CDR3 has 14 amino acids. The germline gives CDR1 SGHDT, CDR2 YYEEEE. The sequenced part of the CDR3 DNA is TGTGCCAGCACCGTTACAGGGGGCGATCAGCCC. Residues: CASTVTGGDQP. The CDR3 in full is CASTVTGGDQPQHF.

This clone was counted at least ten times. The CDR3 end falls 3 residues outside the read, so it is completed with the germline J gene. This chain uses TRBV7-4 with TRBJ2-4; D gene ambiguous. V lost 1 base and J 1 base, leaving 11 bases between the germline ends. This CDR3 is 16 amino acids long. Germline lookup yields CDR1 SGHVT and CDR2 SQSDAQ. The covered CDR3 bases are TGTGCCAGCAGCTTAGGCCCCTTCGGGGCCAAAAACATT. Amino acids: CASSLGPFGAKNI. Given in full, the CDR3 is CASSLGPFGAKNIQYF.

This clone was seen at least ten times. The CDR3 extends 3 residues past the end of the read, so its final part is completed from the germline J gene. The V call is TRBV4-1, the J call TRBJ2-7; 8 bases are a match to TRBD2. Germline trimming cut 3 bases from V and 2 bases from J; bases unmatched to any gene: 9. Per the germline V gene, CDR1 is MGHRA and CDR2 is YSYEKL. CDR3 length equals 16 residues. The sequenced CDR3 bases are TGCGCCAGCAGCCATCTTAGCGGGGACCCAGCCTACGAG. Translated, it gives CASSHLSGDPAYE. In full, the CDR3 reads CASSHLSGDPAYEQYF.

This clone occurred many times. The read comes to an end 3 residues before the CDR3 does, leaving the germline J gene to fill in the end. The chain recombines TRBV10-1 with TRBJ1-6, with a weak D call TRBD1 (6 bases). The CDR3 has 15 amino acids. V dropped 3 bases and J dropped 7 bases, with 13 bases sitting between them. Germline CDR1 and CDR2: WNHNN and SYGVQD (reference sequence). The covered CDR3 bases are TGCGCCAGCAGTGAAGGTTCAGGGGTAAATTCACCC. Amino acid sequence: CASSEGSGVNSP. The complete CDR3 sequence is CASSEGSGVNSPLHF.

To note about this clone: Sequencing ends 3 residues short of the CDR3 end; the germline J gene provides the rest. V gene TRBV7-9 combines with J gene TRBJ1-2; the D gene is possibly TRBD1 (5 bases). The CDR3 contains 15 residues. Germline V CDR1 and CDR2: SEHNR, FQNEAQ (reference sequence). CDR3 sequence reads: CASSFSGTSGYDYTF. CDR3 bases read: TGTGCCAGCAGCTTCTCGGGGACTAGCGGTTACGAC.

The table lists this clone with many counts. The read falls 3 residues short of the CDR3 end, and the missing part is taken from the germline J gene. The genes are TRBV30 and TRBJ2-1; TRBD1 is a possible D gene (5 bases). Germline V gene sequence: CDR1 GTSNPN, CDR2 SVGIG (reference sequence). V lost 4 bases and J 8 bases, leaving 9 bases between the germline ends. This CDR3 region has 11 residues. The part of the CDR3 DNA that was read is TGTGCCTGGACCCTCAGGGATGAG. Its translation is CAWTLRDE. In full, the CDR3 reads CAWTLRDEQFF.

In this sample, this clone turned up many times. The DNA ends 3 residues before the CDR3 does, and the rest of the CDR3 is filled in from the germline J gene. This chain joins TRBV19 and TRBJ2-5; TRBD1 aligns across 10 bases. Looked up from germline, CDR1 is LNHDA and CDR2 is SQIVND (reference sequence). The CDR3 consists of 18 residues. Trimming removed 2 bases from V and 0 bases from J; junction bases left unmatched: 9. CDR3 DNA, as far as it was read: TGTGCCAGTAGTATAACCCCTCCCGGGACAGGGGACCAAGAGACC. The encoded protein is CASSITPPGTGDQET. The full CDR3 protein reads CASSITPPGTGDQETQYF.

This clone was picked up many times. Read sequence stops 3 residues before the CDR3 end, and the germline J gene provides the missing end. This chain connects TRBV6-2 or TRBV6-3 to TRBJ1-2; 10 nucleotides line up with TRBD1. This CDR3 region has 15 residues. Germline trimming cut 6 bases from V and 2 bases from J; bases unmatched to any gene: 6. Germline V gene lookup returns CDR1 MNHEY and CDR2 SVGEGT. The CDR3 is CASRPSGQGNYGYTF. The CDR3 DNA, read in part, is TGTGCCAGCAGACCCTCGGGACAGGGGAACTATGGC.

This clone was counted at least ten times. The CDR3 extends 3 residues past the end of the read, so its final part is completed from the germline J gene. The rearrangement links TRBV19 to TRBJ1-5; D remains unclear. The germline CDR1 and CDR2 sequences are LNHDA and SQIVND (reference sequence). V gave up 6 bases and J gave up 0 bases, with 6 bases separating them. The CDR3 totals 13 residues. CDR3 amino acids: CASRDTSNQPQHF. Incomplete CDR3 DNA: TGTGCCAGTAGAGACACTAGCAATCAGCCC.

This clone was picked up many times. The covered CDR3 bases are TGTGCCAGCAGACAGGGCCCCCACGAG. This sequence encodes CASRQGPHE. In full, the CDR3 is CASRQGPHEQYF. The rearrangement uses TRBV2 and TRBJ2-7, with TRBD1 as a possible D gene (6 bases). The CDR3 extends 3 residues past the end of the read, so its final part is completed from the germline J gene. V shed 6 bases and J shed 5 bases, with 11 bases lying between them. The CDR3 totals 12 residues. Germline V CDR1 and CDR2: SNHLY, FYNNEI.

This clone has a count of ten or more. The read ends 3 residues before the CDR3 terminus; that terminus is restored from the germline J gene. The rearrangement joins TRBV18 to TRBJ2-4; 10 bases map to TRBD2. Germline assignment: CDR1 KGHSH and CDR2 LQKENI. J gave up 2 bases and V 6 bases, and 4 bases lay outside the gene matches. This CDR3 is built from 15 residues. CDR3 region: CASSLAGEPKNIQYF. The CDR3 bases that were read are TGTGCCAGCTCTCTAGCGGGAGAGCCCAAAAACATT.